The rows below give T cell receptor beta chains drawn from one sample of a study of blood T cell repertoires in COVID-19. TCRdb's table, derived via immunoSEQ multiplex PCR, lists solely in-frame clones and lacks some. This sample has some 60,000 clones, with around 81% found just once. The sample consisted of peripheral blood. Receptor source: a woman older than 75 with acute or convalescent COVID-19. Each CDR3 is given with its conserved first and last residue. Fields, in order: J gene, D gene, clone size, V gene, CDR3 protein, CDR3 DNA. D genes are given only for firm matches. Clone size appears in some rows only: once, few, many, or a class for an expanded clone.

TRBJ2-5 | TRBD2 | . | TRBV24-1 | CATSDFSAGRETQYF | TGTGCCACCAGTGATTTTTCAGCGGGACGTGAGACCCAGTACTTC
TRBJ2-2 | TRBD1 | once | TRBV24-1 | CATSARGQGGTGELFF | TGTGCCACCAGTGCGAGGGGACAGGGTGGCACCGGGGAGCTGTTTTTT
TRBJ2-3 | TRBD2 | . | TRBV5-1 | CASSSQLAGTDTQYF | TGCGCCAGCAGCTCACAACTAGCGGGCACAGATACGCAGTATTTT
TRBJ2-7 | TRBD1 | . | TRBV7-2 | CATTTGAAYEQYF | TGTGCCACCACGACAGGGGCAGCCTACGAGCAGTACTTC
TRBJ2-3 | . | few | TRBV30 | CAWNRQGRADTQYF | TGTGCCTGGAATCGACAGGGGAGGGCAGATACGCAGTATTTT
TRBJ1-1 | TRBD1 | once | TRBV20-1 | CSASDRGQSTEAFF | TGCAGTGCTAGTGACAGGGGGCAGAGCACTGAAGCTTTCTTT
TRBJ2-3 | TRBD2 | . | TRBV11-2 | CASSRQRGRADTQYF | TGTGCCAGCAGCCGACAGCGGGGGAGGGCAGATACGCAGTATTTT
TRBJ2-5 | TRBD2 | few | TRBV11-2 | CASSTSGNGETQYF | TGTGCCAGCAGCACTAGCGGGAACGGAGAGACCCAGTACTTC
TRBJ2-6 | TRBD1 | . | TRBV19 | CASRLAGTGGSGANVLTF | TGTGCCAGTAGACTCGCCGGGACAGGGGGATCCGGGGCCAACGTCCTGACTTTC
TRBJ2-5 | TRBD1 | . | TRBV6-1 | CASSAGQGALWETQYF | TGTGCCAGCAGTGCGGGACAGGGGGCTTTGTGGGAGACCCAGTACTTC
TRBJ2-7 | . | . | TRBV19 | CASSVQSSYEQYF | TGTGCCAGTAGTGTACAGAGCTCCTACGAGCAGTACTTC
TRBJ1-5 | . | . | TRBV6-1 | CASSEQYSNQPQHF | TGTGCCAGCAGTGAACAGTATAGCAATCAGCCCCAGCATTTT
TRBJ1-1 | . | once | TRBV2 | CASSEADRKAFF | TGTGCCAGCAGTGAAGCGGACAGAAAAGCTTTCTTT
TRBJ2-3 | TRBD2 | . | TRBV24-1 | CATSDSLGGEDTQYF | TGTGCCACCAGTGATTCCCTTGGGGGGGAGGATACGCAGTATTTT
TRBJ1-3 | . | . | TRBV25-1 | CASSDPRTYSGNTIYF | TGTGCCAGCAGTGACCCCCGGACATACTCTGGAAACACCATATATTTT
TRBJ1-4 | TRBD1 | few | TRBV11-2 | CASSTPTGGSEKLFF | TGTGCCAGCAGCACCCCAACAGGGGGGAGCGAAAAACTGTTTTTT
TRBJ1-1 | . | once | TRBV30 | CAWSTGNRGPAFF | TGTGCCTGGAGTACTGGTAATAGGGGCCCAGCTTTCTTT
TRBJ2-2 | . | once | TRBV5-1 | CASSLGDTGTGELFF | TGCGCCAGCAGCTTGGGGGACACCGGCACCGGGGAGCTGTTTTTT
TRBJ2-7 | . | . | TRBV21-1 | CASSKELAGAGGEQYF | TGTGCCAGCAGCAAAGAGCTAGCGGGAGCAGGAGGCGAGCAGTACTTC
TRBJ2-1 | . | . | TRBV6-4 | CASSDGRRGNNEQFF | TGTGCCAGCAGTGACGGACGACGGGGAAACAATGAGCAGTTCTTC
TRBJ2-1 | TRBD1 | . | TRBV7-3 | CASGPGQGIDEQFF | TGTGCCAGCGGACCGGGACAGGGAATCGATGAGCAGTTCTTC
TRBJ2-1 | TRBD2 | . | TRBV3-1/TRBV3-2 | CASSQDPRLAGVDEQFF | TGTGCCAGCAGCCAAGATCCCCGACTAGCGGGAGTCGATGAGCAGTTCTTC
TRBJ2-3 | TRBD2 | . | TRBV19 | CASSILAGGGADTQYF | TGTGCCAGTAGTATCCTAGCGGGCGGGGGAGCAGATACGCAGTATTTT
TRBJ1-1 | TRBD1 | . | TRBV5-1 | CASSRSGTGYNEAFF | TGCGCCAGCAGCCGCTCCGGGACAGGGTATAATGAAGCTTTCTTT
TRBJ1-6 | . | . | TRBV9 | CASSVEGGPSSPLHF | TGTGCCAGCAGCGTAGAGGGGGGGCCCAGTTCACCCCTCCACTTT
TRBJ1-4 | . | . | TRBV3-1/TRBV3-2 | CASSLSNEKLFF | TGTGCCAGCAGCCTCAGTAATGAAAAACTGTTTTTT
TRBJ1-2 | . | . | TRBV5-1 | CASSPTADYGYTF | TGCGCCAGCAGCCCGACAGCAGACTATGGCTACACCTTC
TRBJ1-5 | TRBD1 | . | TRBV30 | CAWRDRGHFQPQHF | TGTGCCTGGAGGGACAGGGGGCATTTTCAGCCCCAGCATTTT
TRBJ1-5 | . | . | TRBV18 | CASSPPGGALSNQPQHF | TGTGCCAGCTCTCCCCCCGGAGGGGCCCTCAGCAATCAGCCCCAGCATTTT
TRBJ1-5 | . | few | TRBV7-9 | CASSLGHSSNQPQHF | TGTGCCAGCAGCTTGGGGCATTCGAGCAATCAGCCCCAGCATTTT
TRBJ2-3 | . | . | TRBV5-1 | CASSKTSSTDTQYF | TGCGCCAGCAGCAAAACTAGCAGCACAGATACGCAGTATTTT
TRBJ2-5 | TRBD2 | . | TRBV19 | CASSIGPLAGEETQYF | TGTGCCAGTAGTATAGGACCCCTAGCGGGGGAGGAGACCCAGTACTTC
TRBJ2-1 | . | . | TRBV5-1 | CASSLVQDNEQFF | TGCGCCAGCAGCTTGGTACAGGACAATGAGCAGTTCTTC
TRBJ1-1 | TRBD1 | . | TRBV11-2 | CASSLLGQGITEAFF | TGTGCCAGCAGCTTACTTGGACAGGGGATCACTGAAGCTTTCTTT
TRBJ2-7 | . | . | TRBV7-9 | CASSSRRGPSREQYF | TGTGCCAGCAGCTCAAGGCGCGGGCCGTCGCGCGAGCAGTACTTC
TRBJ1-6 | . | once | TRBV2 | CASSEFRDSNSPLHF | TGTGCCAGCAGTGAGTTTCGGGATTCTAATTCACCCCTCCACTTT
TRBJ2-1 | . | . | TRBV15 | CATSRDDWRIF | TGTGCCACCAGCAGAGATGACTGGAGGATCTTC
TRBJ1-1 | . | . | TRBV9 | CASSVFGGENTEAFF | TGTGCCAGCAGCGTCTTCGGGGGGGAGAACACTGAAGCTTTCTTT
TRBJ1-5 | . | . | TRBV10-3 | CAIRRGENQPQHF | TGTGCCATCCGCCGGGGAGAAAATCAGCCCCAGCATTTT
TRBJ1-6 | TRBD1 | . | TRBV18 | CASSPDRGNSPLHF | TGTGCCAGCTCACCCGACAGGGGAAATTCACCCCTCCACTTT
TRBJ1-2 | TRBD1 | few | TRBV5-1 | CASSPTGAPNYGYTF | TGCGCCAGCAGCCCTACAGGGGCGCCGAACTATGGCTACACCTTC
TRBJ2-3 | TRBD2 | once | TRBV20-1 | CSASDLAGVVGDTQYF | TGCAGTGCTAGTGATCTAGCGGGAGTGGTCGGAGATACGCAGTATTTT